Listed below are T cell receptor beta chains from one sample, sequenced in a study of blood T cell repertoires in COVID-19. TCRdb's table, derived via immunoSEQ multiplex PCR, lists solely in-frame clones and lacks some. This sample has hundreds of thousands of clones; approximately 88% occur once, and the top ten carry about 5.7%. The sequenced material came from PBMCs or T cells enriched from blood (not recorded which). These TCRs come from a woman aged 40 to 50 who had recovered from COVID-19. CDR3s include the opening cysteine and the closing phenylalanine or tryptophan. Each record gives: D gene, clone size, V gene, J gene, CDR3 DNA, CDR3 protein. The D gene is left open where the match is weak. Clone size is shown for a subset of rows, as once, few, many or a class of expanded clone.

TRBD2,NA,TRBV19,TRBJ2-7,TGTGCCAGTAGTTCTCCGACTAGCGGGAGGGCGGACGAGCAGTACTTC,CASSSPTSGRADEQYF
TRBD1,NA,TRBV2,TRBJ1-5,TGTGCCAGCAGTGAACTGACAGGGGATCAGCCCCAGCATTTT,CASSELTGDQPQHF
NA,NA,TRBV6-5,TRBJ1-1,TGTGCCAGCAGTTACGTCATGGCGGGGGAAGCTTTCTTT,CASSYVMAGEAFF
TRBD1,NA,TRBV11-2,TRBJ1-1,TGTGCCAGCAGCTTAGACGGGACAGGTTCGTACACTGAAGCTTTCTTT,CASSLDGTGSYTEAFF
TRBD2,once,TRBV19,TRBJ2-7,TGTGCCAGTAGTACATCTAGCGGGAGCACCTACGAGCAGTACTTC,CASSTSSGSTYEQYF
TRBD1,NA,TRBV25-1,TRBJ1-1,TGTGCCAGCAGTGTTGGGACAGGGGGGCAAGCTTTCTTT,CASSVGTGGQAFF
TRBD2,NA,TRBV3-1/TRBV3-2,TRBJ2-3,TGTGCCAGCAGCCAAGTGAATAGCGGGAGTAGCACAGATACGCAGTATTTT,CASSQVNSGSSTDTQYF
TRBD2,once,TRBV28,TRBJ2-1,TGTGCCAGCAGTTCCCCGGGGGGGGTATACAATGAGCAGTTCTTC,CASSSPGGVYNEQFF
TRBD2,once,TRBV4-2,TRBJ2-4,TGTGCCAGCAGCCACTCTGAGGGAGGGACCCAGAACATTCAGTACTTC,CASSHSEGGTQNIQYF
TRBD1,NA,TRBV5-1,TRBJ1-5,TGCGCCAGCAGCTTAGGACAGGGAGAGCAGCCCCAGCATTTT,CASSLGQGEQPQHF
TRBD1,once,TRBV24-1,TRBJ2-2,TGTGCCACCAGTGATTTGCGACAGGGGGGGACCGGGGAGCTGTTTTTT,CATSDLRQGGTGELFF
TRBD2,NA,TRBV6-5,TRBJ2-1,TGTGCCAGCAGTTCCGGGACTAGCGCCAACATCAATGAGCAGTTCTTC,CASSSGTSANINEQFF
NA,once,TRBV7-9,TRBJ1-1,TGTGCCAGCAGCGCCCAACAGGTCCTGAACACTGAAGCTTTCTTT,CASSAQQVLNTEAFF
NA,NA,TRBV4-1,TRBJ2-1,TGCGCCAGCAGCCAATTGTTTGCGGACAATGAGCAGTTCTTC,CASSQLFADNEQFF
NA,NA,TRBV30,TRBJ1-6,TGTGCCTGGAGTGTACTGGACTTCCCCAATTCACCCCTCCACTTT,CAWSVLDFPNSPLHF
NA,NA,TRBV27,TRBJ2-1,TGTGCCAGCAGTTTATACGACAGCTTCTCCTACAATGAGCAGTTCTTC,CASSLYDSFSYNEQFF
TRBD1,NA,TRBV28,TRBJ1-2,TGTGCCAGCAGTTTGCGGACAGGGGTTAACTATGGCTACACCTTC,CASSLRTGVNYGYTF
TRBD1,NA,TRBV6-2/TRBV6-3,TRBJ2-2,TGTGCCAGCAGTTACTCGGACAGGGCGGGACAAAATACCGGGGAGCTGTTTTTT,CASSYSDRAGQNTGELFF
TRBD1,NA,TRBV6-2/TRBV6-3,TRBJ1-2,TGTGCCAGCAGTATGGACAGGGGCTATGGCTACACCTTC,CASSMDRGYGYTF
NA,NA,TRBV24-1,TRBJ1-5,TGTGCCACCAGTGATCCGACAGCTAATCAGCCCCAGCATTTT,CATSDPTANQPQHF
NA,NA,TRBV15,TRBJ2-7,TGTGCCACCAGCGTAGGGGGAATGTACGAGCAGTACTTC,CATSVGGMYEQYF
NA,NA,TRBV19,TRBJ1-5,TGTGCCAGTAATACACCGAATAGCAATCAGCCCCAGCATTTT,CASNTPNSNQPQHF
NA,NA,TRBV9,TRBJ2-1,TGTGCCAGCAGCGTTCTGTGGGAGGCTTACAATGAGCAGTTCTTC,CASSVLWEAYNEQFF
NA,NA,TRBV10-3,TRBJ1-5,TGTGCCATCAGTCAGGGTGTTCGCAATCAGCCCCAGCATTTT,CAISQGVRNQPQHF
NA,NA,TRBV9,TRBJ2-2,TGTGCCAGCAGCGTCGACTACTCCGGAGCGGGCGGGGAGCTGTTTTTT,CASSVDYSGAGGELFF
TRBD2,NA,TRBV25-1,TRBJ2-1,TGTGCCAGCAGTGAAAAGGAGGGCGGGAGTTACAATGAGCAGTTCTTC,CASSEKEGGSYNEQFF
TRBD2,NA,TRBV18,TRBJ2-1,TGTGCCAGCTCACTACGGGTTAGCGGGAGTTCTACAGGGGAGCAGTTCTTC,CASSLRVSGSSTGEQFF
TRBD1,NA,TRBV6-5,TRBJ2-7,TGTGCCAGCAGTTACTCCAGGCCGGGACAGGCCTACGAGCAGTACTTC,CASSYSRPGQAYEQYF
NA,once,TRBV15,TRBJ1-3,TGTGCCACCAGCAGAGCCCCCCCCATGAGCTCTGGAAACACCATATATTTT,CATSRAPPMSSGNTIYF
TRBD1,NA,TRBV7-2,TRBJ2-2,TGTGCCAGCAGCGTGGGACAGGGAAAGCTGTTTTTT,CASSVGQGKLFF
NA,NA,TRBV5-4,TRBJ2-7,TGTGCCAGCAGCTCCTCCCCGACTAGGCGGAACTACGAGCAGTACTTC,CASSSSPTRRNYEQYF
TRBD1,NA,TRBV6-5,TRBJ1-2,TGTGCCAGCAGTTACTCGGGGACAGGGCCCAACTATGGCTACACCTTC,CASSYSGTGPNYGYTF
TRBD1,once,TRBV9,TRBJ1-3,TGTGCCAGCGCGGCAGGACAGGGCCCTGGAAACACCATATATTTT,CASAAGQGPGNTIYF
NA,NA,TRBV12-3/TRBV12-4,TRBJ1-5,TGTGCCAGCAGTTCGACAGGGCCCCAGCATTTT,CASSSTGPQHF
TRBD2,NA,TRBV18,TRBJ2-1,TGTGCCAGCTCACCACCCGGGACTAGCGGAGTCAATGAGCAGTTCTTC,CASSPPGTSGVNEQFF
TRBD1,NA,TRBV4-3,TRBJ2-7,TGCGCCAGCAGCCAAGTGCCATTGGGACAGGGGCCTTACGAGCAGTACTTC,CASSQVPLGQGPYEQYF
TRBD2,once,TRBV30,TRBJ2-7,TGTGCCTGGAGCCCAACACTAGCGGGGAACTACGAGCAGTACTTC,CAWSPTLAGNYEQYF
NA,NA,TRBV7-2,TRBJ1-6,TGTGCCAGCACCCCGCGGGGGGATAATTCACCCCTCCACTTT,CASTPRGDNSPLHF
TRBD1,NA,TRBV7-9,TRBJ2-5,TGTGCCAGCAGCCGCCAACAGGGGGAGACCCAGTACTTC,CASSRQQGETQYF
TRBD2,few,TRBV9,TRBJ2-7,TGTGCCAGCAGCGTAGTAGAGTCGGGGGGGCGGTCAAGCTCCTACGAGCAGTACTTC,CASSVVESGGRSSSYEQYF
NA,NA,TRBV2,TRBJ2-7,TGTGCCAGCAGTGAAGCGGGGGGGGCACCCAAGCAGTACTTC,CASSEAGGAPKQYF
TRBD2,NA,TRBV7-7,TRBJ2-5,TGTGCTAGCAGCACAGGGACTAGCGGGATTACGCAAGAGACCCAGTACTTC,CASSTGTSGITQETQYF